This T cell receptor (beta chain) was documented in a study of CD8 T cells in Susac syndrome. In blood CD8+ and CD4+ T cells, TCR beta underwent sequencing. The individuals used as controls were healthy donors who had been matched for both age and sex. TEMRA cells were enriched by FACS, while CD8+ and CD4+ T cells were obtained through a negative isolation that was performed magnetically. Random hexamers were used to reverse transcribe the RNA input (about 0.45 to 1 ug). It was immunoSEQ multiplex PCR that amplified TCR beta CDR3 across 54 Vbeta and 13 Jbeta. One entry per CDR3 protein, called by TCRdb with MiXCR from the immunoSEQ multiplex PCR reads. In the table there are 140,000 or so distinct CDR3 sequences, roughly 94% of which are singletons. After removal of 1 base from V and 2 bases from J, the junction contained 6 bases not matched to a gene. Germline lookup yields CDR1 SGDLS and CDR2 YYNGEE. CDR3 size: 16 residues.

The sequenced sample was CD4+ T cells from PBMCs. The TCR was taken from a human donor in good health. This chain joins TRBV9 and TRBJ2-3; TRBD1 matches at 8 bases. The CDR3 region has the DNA TGTGCCAGCAGCGTACCTCGGACAGGGCCCACAGATACGCAGTATTTT. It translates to CASSVPRTGPTDTQYF.